Given below is one T cell receptor (beta chain) in context. This sample stems from a study of T cell changes during pregnancy in multiple sclerosis. Per the germline V gene, CDR1 is SGHRS and CDR2 is YFSETQ. Trimming shortened V by 0 bases and J by 2 bases, and 5 bases separated the two germline ends. The length of the CDR3 is 13 residues. Generated by immunoSEQ multiplex PCR, the TCRdb table keeps only in-frame clones and is missing some. The data hold about 68,000 clones, with around nine tenths observed a single time. This specimen was peripheral blood, taken in the third trimester of pregnancy. The J gene is TRBJ1-1, the V gene TRBV5-1; D is unclear. The sequence was obtained from a female donor with multiple sclerosis, enrolled in a pregnancy study. The CDR3 nucleotides are TGCGCCAGCAGCTTGGGGCCAAACACTGAAGCTTTCTTT. Its protein product is CASSLGPNTEAFF.